Given below is one T cell receptor (beta chain) in context. The antigen remains unidentified. The CDR3 spans 14 residues. The germline CDR1 and CDR2 sequences are SNHLY and FYNNEI. The V and J ends lost 8 bases and 2 bases respectively, with 16 bases between them. The data originate from a study of cytomegalovirus exposure and HLA in healthy donors. Study-wide background: Out of a few hundred genotyped donors, roughly 83% belonged to the Caucasian-associated ancestry cluster. Findings and caveats of the study: As a later analysis revealed, the rate of TCR association differed by HLA locus, with DRB1 most and HLA-C fewest. Prior analysis indicated that the majority of TCR beta V segments exhibited productivity approximately 90% or approximately 30% of the time. A few V segments could not be told apart, such as TRBV6-2 and TRBV6-3, and were left out.

PCR amplification relied on 60 Vbeta primers (plus 13 Jbeta primers). Some clones are missing from TCRdb's copy, which holds only in-frame ones; the method was immunoSEQ multiplex PCR. This table holds about 160,000 clones, less than 80% found once. This TCR came from a man between 40 and 49 years old in good health and CMV-seronegative. Input material: PBMCs. This chain uses TRBV2 with TRBJ2-7; D uncertain. This chain's CDR3 is CASSPRPGPYEQYF. CDR3 nucleotide sequence: TGTGCCAGCTCGCCCCGACCAGGCCCCTACGAGCAGTACTTC.